These 19 T cell receptor beta chains came from one sample sequenced in a study of beta chain features in type 1 diabetes. As every portion of the isolated RNA was reverse transcribed, the sequencing read expressed TCRB transcripts. Sequencing used immunoSEQ multiplex PCR; TCRdb keeps in-frame clones, though not all of them. Among about 320,000 clones listed, about 14% were seen once. Input material: central memory CD4+ T cells from blood. The receptors originated from a man aged 25 to 40 in good health.

Note on this clone: The junction departs from the called germline gene at one end, perhaps through a read error. The J gene is TRBJ1-1, the V gene TRBV4-1; possible D gene TRBD1, 6 bases. The germline V gene has CDR1 MGHRA and CDR2 YSYEKL. The CDR3 totals 13 residues. The CDR3 spells CTSSQGGNTEAFF. CDR3 sequence (DNA): TGCACCAGCAGCCAAGGGGGGAACACTGAAGCTTTCTTT.

Only a few counts were recorded for this clone. The CDR3 DNA follows: TGTGCCAGCAGCTACGACAGAGACACTGAAGCTTTCTTT. Protein sequence: CASSYDRDTEAFF. The J gene is TRBJ1-1, the V gene TRBV5-4; maybe TRBD1 (5 bases). V was clipped by 3 bases and J by 3 bases, with 9 bases between them. CDR1 SGHNT and CDR2 YYREEE come from the germline V gene (reference sequence). The CDR3 length is 13 residues.

The V and J genes are TRBV6-6 and TRBJ1-1; no clear D gene. Germline V gives CDR1 MNHNY, CDR2 SVGAGI (reference sequence). V lost 2 bases and J lost 2, with 6 bases in between. This CDR3 is 13 amino acids long. The CDR3 here is CASSYAANTEAFF. The CDR3 bases are TGTGCCAGCAGTTACGCAGCCAACACTGAAGCTTTCTTT.

On this clone: A junction end diverges from the germline sequence, so it may reflect a read error. The chain joins TRBV7-7 to TRBJ2-5; D call uncertain. The CDR3 is 14 amino acids. Per germline, CDR1 SSHAT and CDR2 FNYEAQ (reference sequence). Written as DNA, the CDR3 is TGCGCCAGCAGCCAAGAGTCTAGACAAGAGACCCAGTACTTC. As protein: CASSQESRQETQYF.

In the case of this clone: One base separates it from a far larger clone, so it is likely a read error. Within the sample, other DNA sequences also encode this same CDR3. The chain links TRBV11-3 to TRBJ1-3; TRBD1 aligns across 8 bases. The CDR3 covers 15 residues. Germline CDR1 and CDR2: SGHNT and YENEEA. In DNA, the CDR3 is TGTGCCAGCAGCCTGGACAGGGCGGCTGGAAACACTATATATTTT. This gives the protein CASSLDRAAGNTIYF.

The genes are TRBV11-2 and TRBJ2-2; 10 nucleotides line up with TRBD1. CDR1 and CDR2 (germline): SGHAT, FQNNGV. V was pared by 5 bases and J by 7 bases, with 7 bases of the junction left unmatched. CDR3 size: 15 residues. The DNA for the CDR3 is TGTGCCAGCAGCACCCGACAGGGGGCCTTCGGGGAGCTGTTTTTT. Encoded protein: CASSTRQGAFGELFF.

The CDR3 DNA reads as TGCAGTGAGACACGAGACACAGATACGCAGTATTTT. It specifies CSETRDTDTQYF. The rearrangement links TRBV29-1 to TRBJ2-3, with no clear D. Germline lookup yields CDR1 SQVTM and CDR2 ANQGSEA. The CDR3 runs 12 residues.

This clone was counted at least ten times. J is TRBJ2-1 and V is TRBV5-1, with 10 bases matching TRBD2. V lost 4 bases to trimming and J lost 2 bases; unmatched junction nucleotides: 6. CDR1 is SGHRS and CDR2 is YFSETQ in the germline V gene. The CDR3 contains 16 residues. For the CDR3, the DNA is TGCGCCAGCAGCACACTTCTAGCGGGAGCCTACAATGAGCAGTTCTTC. Amino acid sequence: CASSTLLAGAYNEQFF.

The genes are TRBV5-4 and TRBJ2-3; D not certain. The germline CDR1 and CDR2 sequences are SGHNT and YYREEE (reference sequence). V was clipped by 2 bases and J by 6 bases, with 7 bases between them. The CDR3 consists of 12 residues. The CDR3 nucleotides read TGTGCCAGCAGCTTTCAATTGGATACGCAGTATTTT. Its protein product is CASSFQLDTQYF.

CDR3 region: CASSDQQGMGNQPQHF. In nucleotides, the CDR3 is TGTGCCAGCAGTGACCAACAGGGGATGGGCAATCAGCCCCAGCATTTT. The chain joins TRBV6-1 to TRBJ1-5, with 7 bases aligning to TRBD1. The CDR3 extends over 16 amino acids. V lost 3 bases, J lost 2 bases, and 7 bases stayed unmatched. Germline V gene sequence: CDR1 MNHNS, CDR2 SASEGT.

This sequence joins TRBV6-1 and TRBJ2-7; no clear D gene. The CDR3 covers 11 residues. The V and J ends lost 7 bases and 3 bases respectively, with 7 bases between them. Germline V gene lookup returns CDR1 MNHNS and CDR2 SASEGT. The DNA of the CDR3 is TGTGCCAGCAAGGGCATCTACGAGCAGTACTTC. It is translated as CASKGIYEQYF.

Comment on this clone: The sample holds other DNA sequences that translate to the same CDR3. The chain joins TRBV7-2 to TRBJ1-2, with D hard to call. V lost 5 bases to trimming and J lost 4 bases, with 17 bases between them. This CDR3 has 15 amino acids. CDR1 is SGHTA and CDR2 is FQGNSA in the germline V gene. The CDR3 loop reads CASSPGGQGSYGYTF. The CDR3 coding sequence is TGTGCCAGCAGCCCAGGAGGTCAAGGCTCCTATGGCTACACCTTC.

Worth noting for this clone: At one end the junction does not follow the germline gene, possibly because of a read error. J is TRBJ2-3 and V is TRBV4-1, with D uncertain. The germline V gene encodes CDR1 MGHRA and CDR2 YSYEKL. CDR3 length: 16 amino acids. Here the CDR3 reads CASSQAADSFTDTQYF. The CDR3 nucleotides read TGCGCCAGCAGCCAAGCGGCCGATTCCTTCACAGATACACAGTATTTT.

In this sample, this clone turned up a few times. The genes are TRBV5-1 and TRBJ2-1; D call uncertain. The CDR3 is made up of 15 amino acids. The V gene's germline CDR1 is SGHRS and CDR2 YFSETQ. V dropped 4 bases and J dropped 6 bases, with 17 bases sitting between them. Written as DNA, the CDR3 is TGCGCCAGCAGCCCCGTTTCCCCCGGCCCCAATGAGCAGTTCTTC. Protein product: CASSPVSPGPNEQFF.

The gene calls are TRBV19 and TRBJ2-1; 9 bases are a match to TRBD2. Looked up from germline, CDR1 is LNHDA and CDR2 is SQIVND (reference sequence). With V trimmed by 5 bases and J by 5 bases, 19 bases remained unmatched. The CDR3 has 19 residues. In nucleotides, the CDR3 is TGTGCCAGTAGTTCCACCATCGGGGGGACTAGCACGGAGAACAATGAGCAGTTCTTC. Encoded protein: CASSSTIGGTSTENNEQFF.

This clone was found a few times. J is TRBJ2-3 and V is TRBV4-3; 9 bases fit TRBD2. From germline, CDR1 is LGHNA and CDR2 YSLEER. CDR3 length: 19 residues. V was pared by 0 bases and J by 0 bases, with 10 bases of the junction left unmatched. CDR3 sequence reads: CASSQDAGGPGGSTDTQYF. CDR3 in DNA: TGCGCCAGCAGCCAAGACGCGGGGGGGCCGGGTGGTAGCACAGATACGCAGTATTTT.

This chain links TRBV10-2 with TRBJ2-1, with 8 bases identical to TRBD2. Germline V CDR1 and CDR2: WSHSY, SAAADI. There are 15 residues in the CDR3. V lost 4 bases and J lost 3; bases outside the gene matches: 5. CDR3 sequence (DNA): TGCGCCAGCAGTGCGGAGCGGGGGATCTACAATGAGCAGTTCTTC. Amino acids: CASSAERGIYNEQFF.

This clone was seen a handful of times. At the DNA level, this CDR3 is encoded by other sequences in the same sample as well. The chain uses TRBV5-1 and TRBJ2-5; TRBD2 matches 12 bases. CDR3 length equals 17 residues. The ends lost 0 bases at V and 2 bases at J; junction bases unmatched: 5. Per germline, CDR1 SGHRS and CDR2 YFSETQ. CDR3: CASSLALAGGPQETQYF. The CDR3 nucleotides read TGCGCCAGCAGCTTGGCTCTAGCGGGGGGGCCGCAAGAGACCCAGTACTTC.

The chain carries TRBV5-6 and TRBJ1-4; TRBD1 aligns across 7 bases. CDR3 length: 13 amino acids. Germline values: CDR1 SGHDT, CDR2 YYEEEE. Losses at the gene ends were 4 bases for V and 7 bases for J; bases not matched to a gene: 4. In DNA form, the CDR3 reads TGTGCCAGCAGCGGGGGACAGCGTGAAAAACTGTTTTTT. Its protein is CASSGGQREKLFF.